This TCR beta chain was sequenced in a study of CD8 T cells in Susac syndrome. TEMRA cells were FACS-enriched, while CD8+ and CD4+ T cells were negatively isolated. This CDR3 is 11 amino acids long. Trimming cost V 4 bases and J 5 bases, with 8 bases left between them. The germline V gene encodes CDR1 SQVTM and CDR2 ANQGSEA. Roughly 0.45 to 1 ug RNA was reverse transcribed with random hexamers. An immunoSEQ multiplex PCR amplified TCR beta CDR3 over 54 Vbeta and 13 Jbeta. TCRdb passed the immunoSEQ multiplex PCR reads through MiXCR, listing each CDR3 protein once. The profile shows around 170,000 distinct CDR3 sequences, about 95% of them singletons.

The sequence was collected from a human donor with multiple sclerosis. Sequencing input: CD8+ T cells from PBMCs. The rearrangement joins TRBV29-1 to TRBJ1-2, with a possible D match to TRBD1 (5 bases). Here the CDR3 DNA reads TGCAGCGTTGGCACAGGTTATGGCTACACCTTC. It translates to CSVGTGYGYTF.